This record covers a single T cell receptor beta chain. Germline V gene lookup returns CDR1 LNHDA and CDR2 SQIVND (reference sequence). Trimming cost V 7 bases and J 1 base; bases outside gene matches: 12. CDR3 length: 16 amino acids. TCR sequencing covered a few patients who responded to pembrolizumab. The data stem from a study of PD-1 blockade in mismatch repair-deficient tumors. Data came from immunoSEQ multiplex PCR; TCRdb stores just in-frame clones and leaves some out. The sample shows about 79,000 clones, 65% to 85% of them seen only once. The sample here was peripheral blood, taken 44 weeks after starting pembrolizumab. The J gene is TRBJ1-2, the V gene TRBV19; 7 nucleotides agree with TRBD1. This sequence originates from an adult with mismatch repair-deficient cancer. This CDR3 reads CASTPGQTPLNYGYTF. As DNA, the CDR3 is TGTGCCAGTACGCCGGGACAGACCCCTCTTAACTATGGCTACACCTTC.